Each of the 9 T cell receptor beta chains below was sequenced from the same sample in a study of glioma-infiltrating T cells after dendritic cell vaccination (dated by TCRdb to about 2016). The method was the immunoSEQ multiplex PCR assay. The table comes from immuneACCESS by way of TCRdb, which keeps in-frame sequences with V and J called. Part of the clones is missing from these tables; in studies checked, under half for an unresolved V gene and the rest for unknown reasons. For this sample the table gives about 64,000 clones, of which about 89% were detected only once. The ten largest clones add up to about 9.9% of the sample. What this sample's time point label stands for: after dendritic cell vaccination, including at tumor progression/relapse. The material sequenced was blood, taken after dendritic cell vaccination. Source of these receptors: a human donor with glioblastoma.

The CDR3 nucleotides read TGTGCCAGCAGCGCAAAGACAGGGGTCGAAGAAAAACTGTTTTTT. Translation: CASSAKTGVEEKLFF. J is TRBJ1-4 and V is TRBV5-4, with TRBD1 matching 8 bases. Germline values: CDR1 SGHNT, CDR2 YYREEE (reference sequence). This CDR3 region has 15 residues. Trimming at V came to 4 bases and at J to 8 bases, leaving 10 bases not matched to a gene.

The J gene is TRBJ1-2, the V gene TRBV27; D perhaps matches TRBD1 (5 bases). CDR1 is MNHEY, CDR2 SMNVEV, per germline (reference sequence). The CDR3 has 13 amino acids. Between the trimmed V and J ends, which lost 3 bases and 7 bases, there was a span of 12 bases. CDR3: CASSFGQGGGYTF. Here the CDR3 DNA reads TGTGCCAGCAGTTTCGGGCAGGGCGGTGGCTACACCTTC.

This clone was detected once. V and J are TRBV7-2 and TRBJ1-1; a possible D gene is TRBD1 (5 bases). Germline V gene sequence: CDR1 SGHTA, CDR2 FQGNSA. Between the trimmed V and J ends, which lost 5 bases and 0 bases, there was a span of 13 bases. There are 15 residues in the CDR3. The CDR3 region has the DNA TGTGCCAGCAGCGCGCGGGGGTCAATGAACACTGAAGCTTTCTTT. Protein sequence: CASSARGSMNTEAFF. Using reference TRBV7-2 and TRBJ1-1 for the parts outside the CDR3, the full variable domain is GAGVSQSPSNKVTEKGKDVELRCDPISGHTALYWYRQSLGQGLEFLIYFQGNSAPDKSGLPSDRFSAERTGGSVSTLTIQRTQQEDSAVYLCASSARGSMNTEAFFGQGTRLTVV.

This sequence joins TRBV7-9 and TRBJ1-1; TRBD1 matches 8 bases. The germline V gene has CDR1 SEHNR and CDR2 FQNEAQ (reference sequence). This CDR3 has 12 amino acids. Trimming removed 4 bases from V and 7 bases from J; junction bases left unmatched: 2. DNA for the CDR3: TGTGCCAGCAGCTCCGACAGGGGTGAAGCTTTCTTT. Protein product: CASSSDRGEAFF.

This clone appeared a single time. The chain is built from TRBV11-1 and TRBJ1-1, with D possibly TRBD1 on 5 matching bases. This CDR3 has 14 amino acids. Trimming took 8 bases from V and 6 from J, leaving 19 bases between them. The V gene's germline CDR1 is SGHAT and CDR2 FQDESV (reference sequence). The CDR3 spells CASWRWGEWSEAFF. The CDR3 DNA sequence: TGTGCCAGCTGGCGTTGGGGGGAGTGGTCTGAAGCTTTCTTT.

The rearrangement uses TRBV4-1 and TRBJ2-2; 9 bases map to TRBD2. Trimming at V came to 5 bases and at J to 4 bases, leaving 5 bases not matched to a gene. CDR1 is MGHRA and CDR2 is YSYEKL in the germline V gene. The CDR3 is 15 amino acids. This chain's CDR3 is CASSSLAGSTGELFF. As DNA, the CDR3 is TGCGCCAGCAGCTCCCTAGCGGGGAGCACCGGGGAGCTGTTTTTT.

This chain joins TRBV19 and TRBJ1-1; D is unclear. The V end lost 3 bases, the J end lost 1 base, and 3 bases lay between the germline ends. Germline lookup yields CDR1 LNHDA and CDR2 SQIVND (reference sequence). This CDR3 has 12 amino acids. The CDR3 region has the DNA TGTGCCAGTAGTATCGGGAACACTGAAGCTTTCTTT. Protein: CASSIGNTEAFF.

This chain links TRBV9 with TRBJ1-4, with 8 nucleotides matching TRBD1. The V gene's germline CDR1 is SGDLS and CDR2 YYNGEE. The length of the CDR3 is 17 residues. Losses at the gene ends were 0 bases for V and 7 bases for J; bases not matched to a gene: 11. The CDR3 nucleotides are TGTGCCAGCAGCGTAGCTACAGGGGGACAGGCGGGTGAAAAACTGTTTTTT. Translated, it gives CASSVATGGQAGEKLFF.

This chain joins TRBV11-3 and TRBJ2-5, with D possibly being TRBD1 (5 bases). The closer fit of TRBJ2-7 to the DNA end suggests the J call may be wrong. The germline V gene encodes CDR1 SGHNT and CDR2 YENEEA. This CDR3 is built from 14 residues. The chain's CDR3 is CASSAQGRAYEQYF. The CDR3 nucleotides read TGTGCCAGCAGCGCCCAGGGCAGGGCCTACGAGCAGTACTTC.